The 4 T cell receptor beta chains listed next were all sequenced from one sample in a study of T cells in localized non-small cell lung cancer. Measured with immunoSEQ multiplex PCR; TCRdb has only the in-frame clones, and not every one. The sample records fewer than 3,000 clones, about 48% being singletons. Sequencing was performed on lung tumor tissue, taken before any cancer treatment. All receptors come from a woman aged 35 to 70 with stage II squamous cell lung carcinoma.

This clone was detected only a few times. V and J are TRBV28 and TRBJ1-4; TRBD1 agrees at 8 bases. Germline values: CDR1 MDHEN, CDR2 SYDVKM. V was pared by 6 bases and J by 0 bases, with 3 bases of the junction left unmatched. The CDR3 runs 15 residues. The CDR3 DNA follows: TGTGCCAGCAGCCTGACAGGGGCAACTAATGAAAAACTGTTTTTT. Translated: CASSLTGATNEKLFF.

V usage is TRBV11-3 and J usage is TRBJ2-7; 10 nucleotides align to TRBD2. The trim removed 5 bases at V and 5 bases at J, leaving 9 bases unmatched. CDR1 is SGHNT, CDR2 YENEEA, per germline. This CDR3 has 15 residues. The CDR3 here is CASSPPAGGRDEQYF. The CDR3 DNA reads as TGTGCCAGCAGCCCACCAGCGGGAGGGAGGGACGAGCAGTACTTC.

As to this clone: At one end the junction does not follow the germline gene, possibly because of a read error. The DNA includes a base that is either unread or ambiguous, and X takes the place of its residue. Here the CDR3 DNA reads TGTGCCAGCAGTTACGGAGGGCTCTACGRGCAGTACTTC. Its translation: CASSYGGLYXQYF. The chain carries TRBV6-8 and TRBJ2-7, with a tentative D call TRBD2 (6 bases). Germline V gene sequence: CDR1 MNHGY, CDR2 SAAAGT. This CDR3 is 13 amino acids long.

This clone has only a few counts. The CDR3 sequence: CASSERGDTEAFF. For the CDR3, the DNA is TGTGCCAGCAGTGAACGGGGGGACACTGAAGCTTTCTTT. The chain carries TRBV9 and TRBJ1-1; D perhaps matches TRBD1 (5 bases). Germline CDR1 and CDR2: SGDLS and YYNGEE. V dropped 5 bases and J dropped 3 bases, with 11 bases sitting between them. The CDR3 has 13 amino acids.